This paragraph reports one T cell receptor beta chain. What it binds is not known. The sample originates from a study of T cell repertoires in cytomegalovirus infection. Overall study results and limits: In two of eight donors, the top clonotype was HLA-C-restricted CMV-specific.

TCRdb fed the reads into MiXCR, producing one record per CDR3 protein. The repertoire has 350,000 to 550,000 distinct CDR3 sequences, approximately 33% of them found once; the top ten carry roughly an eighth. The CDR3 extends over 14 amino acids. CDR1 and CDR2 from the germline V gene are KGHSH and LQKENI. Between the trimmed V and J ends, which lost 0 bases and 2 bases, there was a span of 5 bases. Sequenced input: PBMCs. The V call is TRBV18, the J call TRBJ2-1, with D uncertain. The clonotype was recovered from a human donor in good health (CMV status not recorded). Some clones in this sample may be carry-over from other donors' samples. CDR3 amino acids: CASSPPRTYNEQFF. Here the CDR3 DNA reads TGTGCCAGCTCACCACCCCGGACCTACAATGAGCAGTTCTTC.